This T cell receptor (beta chain) was observed in a study of regulatory and conventional T cells in RAG deficiency. The sorted conventional CD4+ T cells were CD25-low and CD127-high, with genomic DNA sequenced. Only in-frame clones appear in the TCRdb table, and some are missing; sequencing was by immunoSEQ multiplex PCR. The table lists tens of thousands of clones, 90% of them singletons. V lost 6 bases and J 6 bases, leaving 18 bases between the germline ends. The CDR3 runs to 15 residues. CDR1 is MDHEN and CDR2 is SYDVKM in the germline V gene. In addition, the sample was reused for a study of regulatory T cells. This second study says: The primer mix had 52 TRBV and 13 TRBJ primers.

Source material: CD4+ effector T cells sorted from blood. The chain couples TRBV28 to TRBJ2-1, with D perhaps assigned TRBD1 or TRBD2 (5 bases each). This TCR was sampled from a human donor in good health. CDR3 DNA: TGTGCCAGCAGGCTTCCGGGGCCCCACGGCAATGAGCAGTTCTTC. This encodes CASRLPGPHGNEQFF.